Below are 2 T cell receptor beta chains sequenced from a single sample in a study of cytomegalovirus exposure and HLA in healthy donors. PCR amplification relied on 60 Vbeta primers (plus 13 Jbeta primers). Method: immunoSEQ multiplex PCR; TCRdb's copy keeps in-frame clones and lacks some. There are around 130,000 clones in the sample; around 80% occur only once, and approximately 2.6% lies in the top ten. The sequenced sample consisted of PBMCs. The receptors were gathered from a man in his fifties in good health and CMV-seronegative.

The chain employs TRBV19 and TRBJ1-4; D is unclear. From germline, CDR1 is LNHDA and CDR2 SQIVND (reference sequence). This CDR3 spans 13 amino acids. V lost 6 bases to trimming and J lost 7 bases, with 12 bases between them. CDR3 in amino acids: CASSEDTSEKLFF. For the CDR3, the DNA is TGTGCCAGTAGCGAAGACACAAGTGAAAAACTGTTTTTT. Drawing the rest from reference TRBV19 and TRBJ1-4, the complete variable domain is DGGITQSPKYLFRKEGQNVTLSCEQNLNHDAMYWYRQDPGQGLRLIYYSQIVNDFQKGDIAEGYSVSREKKESFPLTVTSAQKNPTAFYLCASSEDTSEKLFFGSGTQLSVL.

The V and J genes are TRBV2 and TRBJ2-3; D not resolved. The V gene's germline CDR1 is SNHLY and CDR2 FYNNEI. V was trimmed by 7 bases and J by 5 bases, leaving 7 bases between them. The CDR3 runs 11 residues. The CDR3 sequence: CASTRQDTQYF. In DNA, the CDR3 is TGTGCCAGCACCCGACAAGATACGCAGTATTTT.